The TCR beta chain under discussion was sequenced for a study of cytotoxic CD8 clonotypes in ibrutinib-treated CLL. The germline V gene has CDR1 SGHAT and CDR2 FQNNGV. This CDR3 has 19 residues. After removal of 1 base from V and 0 bases from J, the junction contained 15 bases not matched to a gene. Some clones are missing from TCRdb's copy, which holds only in-frame ones; the method was immunoSEQ multiplex PCR. This sample has about 250,000 clones, with 70% found just once. The rearrangement links TRBV11-2 to TRBJ2-7, with TRBD1 matching 7 bases. The starting material was PBMCs, obtained after 24 months of ibrutinib treatment. This TCR came from a human donor with chronic lymphocytic leukemia. The CDR3, as DNA: TGTGCCAGCAGCTTAGGGCCGGGACAGAGAATGTATAGCTCCTACGAGCAGTACTTC. This sequence encodes CASSLGPGQRMYSSYEQYF.